This TCR beta chain emerged from a study of cytomegalovirus exposure and HLA in healthy donors. Across the whole study: Findings of an earlier analysis included roughly 110 million unique TCR beta sequences from 200 million or so T cells. General study findings and limits: The classifier was said to identify cytomegalovirus status with high specificity and sensitivity. DRB1 showed the most TCR associations and HLA-C the fewest in a later analysis, as rates varied by HLA locus.

Primers included in the PCR were 60 Vbeta and 13 Jbeta primers. TCRdb's table, derived via immunoSEQ multiplex PCR, lists solely in-frame clones and lacks some. The sample includes 150,000 to 200,000 clones, around three quarters seen only once; the top ten take about 2.1%. After removal of 3 bases from V and 7 bases from J, the junction contained 4 bases not matched to a gene. This CDR3 comprises 14 residues. Germline CDR1 reads SGHAT; CDR2 reads FQNNGV. Note on this clone: No antigen is known for it.

J is TRBJ1-4 and V is TRBV11-2; 8 bases match TRBD1. The specimen was PBMCs. The receptor was isolated from a woman aged 25 to 39 in good health and CMV-seronegative. This CDR3 reads CASSFGQGGEKLFF. The CDR3, as DNA: TGTGCCAGCAGCTTTGGACAGGGCGGTGAAAAACTGTTTTTT.